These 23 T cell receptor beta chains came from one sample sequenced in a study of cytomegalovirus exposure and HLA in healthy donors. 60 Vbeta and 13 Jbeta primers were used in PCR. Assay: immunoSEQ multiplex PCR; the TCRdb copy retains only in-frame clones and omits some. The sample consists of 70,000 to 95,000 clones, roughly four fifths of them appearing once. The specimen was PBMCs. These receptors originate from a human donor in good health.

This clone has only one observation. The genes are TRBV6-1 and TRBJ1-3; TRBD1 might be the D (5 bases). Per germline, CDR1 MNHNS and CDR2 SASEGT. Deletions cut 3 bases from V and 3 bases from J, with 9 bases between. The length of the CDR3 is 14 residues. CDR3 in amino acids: CASSEGGFGNTIYF. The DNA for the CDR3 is TGTGCCAGCAGTGAGGGGGGTTTTGGAAACACCATATATTTT.

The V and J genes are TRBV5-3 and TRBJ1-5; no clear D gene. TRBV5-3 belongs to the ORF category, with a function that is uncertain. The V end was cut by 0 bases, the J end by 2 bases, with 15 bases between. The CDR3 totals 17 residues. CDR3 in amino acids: CARSLGRFGVRNQPQHF. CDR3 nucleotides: TGTGCCAGAAGCTTGGGCAGGTTCGGGGTTCGCAATCAGCCCCAGCATTTT.

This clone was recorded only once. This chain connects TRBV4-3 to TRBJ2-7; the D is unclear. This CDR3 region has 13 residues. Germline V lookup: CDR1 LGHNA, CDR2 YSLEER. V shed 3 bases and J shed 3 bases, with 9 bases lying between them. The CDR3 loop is CASSQRANYEQYF. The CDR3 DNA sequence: TGCGCCAGCAGCCAGCGCGCAAACTACGAGCAGTACTTC.

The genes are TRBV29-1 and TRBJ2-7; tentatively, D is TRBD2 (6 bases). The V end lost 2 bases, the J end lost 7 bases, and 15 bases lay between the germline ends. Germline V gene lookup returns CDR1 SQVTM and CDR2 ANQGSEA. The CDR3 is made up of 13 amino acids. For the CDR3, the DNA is TGCAGCGTTGAATCGGAGGGGCGCGGGGAGCAGTACTTC. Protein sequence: CSVESEGRGEQYF.

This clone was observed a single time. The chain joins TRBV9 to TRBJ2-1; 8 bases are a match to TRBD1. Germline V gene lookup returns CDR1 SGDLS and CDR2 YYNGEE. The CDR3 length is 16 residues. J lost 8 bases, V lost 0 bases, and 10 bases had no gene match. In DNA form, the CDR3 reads TGTGCCAGCAGCGTAGGGCCAGGGGGCATAATCTATGAGCAGTTCTTC. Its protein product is CASSVGPGGIIYEQFF.

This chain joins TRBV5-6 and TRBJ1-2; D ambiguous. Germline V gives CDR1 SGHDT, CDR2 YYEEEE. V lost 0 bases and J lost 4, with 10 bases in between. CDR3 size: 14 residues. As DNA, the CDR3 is TGTGCCAGCAGCTTGGAGAGGGTGGCCTATGGCTACACCTTC. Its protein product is CASSLERVAYGYTF.

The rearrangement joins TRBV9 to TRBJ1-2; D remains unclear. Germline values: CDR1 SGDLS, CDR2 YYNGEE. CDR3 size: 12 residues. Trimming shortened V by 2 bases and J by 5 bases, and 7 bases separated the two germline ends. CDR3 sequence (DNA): TGTGCCAGCAGCGTCCCCAGATATGGCTACACCTTC. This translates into CASSVPRYGYTF.

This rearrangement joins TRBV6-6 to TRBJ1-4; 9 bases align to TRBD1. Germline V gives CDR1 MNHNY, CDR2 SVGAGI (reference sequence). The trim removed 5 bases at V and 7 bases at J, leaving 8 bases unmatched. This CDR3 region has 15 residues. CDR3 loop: CASSDTGGAFEKLFF. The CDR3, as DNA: TGTGCCAGCAGTGACACAGGGGGCGCTTTTGAAAAACTGTTTTTT.

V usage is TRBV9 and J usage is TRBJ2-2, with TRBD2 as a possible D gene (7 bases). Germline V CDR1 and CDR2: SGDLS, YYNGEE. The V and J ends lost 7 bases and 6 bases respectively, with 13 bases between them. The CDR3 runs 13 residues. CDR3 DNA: TGTGCCAGCGGGGGGGCCGGAGCCGGGGAGCTGTTTTTT. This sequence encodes CASGGAGAGELFF.

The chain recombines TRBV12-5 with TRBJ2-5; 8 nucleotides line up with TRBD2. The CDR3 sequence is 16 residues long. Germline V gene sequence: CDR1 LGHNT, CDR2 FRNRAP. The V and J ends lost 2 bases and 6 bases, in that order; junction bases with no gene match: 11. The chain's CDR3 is CASGLYLSGGEKTQYF. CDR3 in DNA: TGTGCTAGTGGTTTGTACCTCTCGGGGGGGGAGAAGACCCAGTACTTC.

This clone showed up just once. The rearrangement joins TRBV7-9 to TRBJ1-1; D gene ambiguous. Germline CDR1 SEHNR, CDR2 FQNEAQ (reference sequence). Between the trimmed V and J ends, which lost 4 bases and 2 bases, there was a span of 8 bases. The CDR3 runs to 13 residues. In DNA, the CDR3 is TGTGCCAGCAGCTCCGGGGTAAACACTGAAGCTTTCTTT. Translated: CASSSGVNTEAFF.

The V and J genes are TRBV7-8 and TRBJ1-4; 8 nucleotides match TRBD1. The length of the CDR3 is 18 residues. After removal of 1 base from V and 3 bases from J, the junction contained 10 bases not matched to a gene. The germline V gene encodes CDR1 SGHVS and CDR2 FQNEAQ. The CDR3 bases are TGTGCCAGCAGCTTAGGTCTGGCAGGGGGCTACCCTAATGAAAAACTGTTTTTT. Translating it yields CASSLGLAGGYPNEKLFF.

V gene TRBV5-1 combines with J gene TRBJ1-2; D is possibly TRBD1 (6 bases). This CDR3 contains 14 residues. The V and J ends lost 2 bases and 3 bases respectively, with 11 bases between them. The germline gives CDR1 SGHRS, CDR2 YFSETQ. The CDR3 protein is CASSFSGGDYGYTF. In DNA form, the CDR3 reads TGCGCCAGCAGCTTCTCGGGGGGCGACTATGGCTACACCTTC.

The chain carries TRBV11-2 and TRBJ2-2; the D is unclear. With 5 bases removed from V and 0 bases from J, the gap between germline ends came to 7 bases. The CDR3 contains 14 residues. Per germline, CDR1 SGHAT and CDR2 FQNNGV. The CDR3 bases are TGTGCCAGCAGCGCTCAGACGAACACCGGGGAGCTGTTTTTT. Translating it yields CASSAQTNTGELFF.

The CDR3 bases are TGTGCCAGCAGCGTGGGACAGTTCTCCTATAATTCACCCCTCCACTTT. Its translation: CASSVGQFSYNSPLHF. V gene TRBV9 combines with J gene TRBJ1-6, with 7 bases identical to TRBD1. Unmatched junction bases numbered 2, after V lost 2 bases and J lost 0 bases. Germline CDR1 is SGDLS and CDR2 is YYNGEE. CDR3 length: 16 residues.

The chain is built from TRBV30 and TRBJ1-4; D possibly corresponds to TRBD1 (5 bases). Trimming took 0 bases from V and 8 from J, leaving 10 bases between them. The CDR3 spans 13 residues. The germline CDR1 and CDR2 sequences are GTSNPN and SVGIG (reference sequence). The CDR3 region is CAWSVTGGEKLFF. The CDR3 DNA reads TGTGCCTGGAGTGTAACCGGGGGGGAAAAACTGTTTTTT. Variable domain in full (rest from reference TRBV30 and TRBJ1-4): SQTIHQWPATLVQPVGSPLSLECTVEGTSNPNLYWYRQAAGRGLQLLFYSVGIGQISSEVPQNLSASRPQDRQFILSSKKLLLSDSGFYLCAWSVTGGEKLFFGSGTQLSVL.

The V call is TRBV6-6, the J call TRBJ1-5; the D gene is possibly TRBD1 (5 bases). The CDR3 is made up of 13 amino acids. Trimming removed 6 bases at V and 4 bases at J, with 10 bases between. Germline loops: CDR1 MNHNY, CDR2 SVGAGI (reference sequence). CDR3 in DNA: TGTGCCAGCAGCGGACACCTGAATCAGCCCCAGCATTTT. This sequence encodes CASSGHLNQPQHF.

The CDR3 nucleotides read TGCGCCAGCAGACCGGGACAGGCCTCCGGGGAGCTGTTTTTT. Translating it yields CASRPGQASGELFF. The chain carries TRBV10-1 and TRBJ2-2, with 8 bases lining up with TRBD1. V lost 6 bases to trimming and J lost 6 bases; unmatched junction nucleotides: 6. Germline V CDR1 and CDR2: WNHNN, SYGVQD (reference sequence). This CDR3 is 14 amino acids long.

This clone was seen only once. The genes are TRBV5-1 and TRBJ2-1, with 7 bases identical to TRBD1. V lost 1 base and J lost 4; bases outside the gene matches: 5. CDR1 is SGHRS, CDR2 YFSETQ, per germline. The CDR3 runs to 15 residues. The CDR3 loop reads CASSLLGGIYNEQFF. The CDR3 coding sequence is TGCGCCAGCAGCTTGTTAGGGGGCATTTACAATGAGCAGTTCTTC.

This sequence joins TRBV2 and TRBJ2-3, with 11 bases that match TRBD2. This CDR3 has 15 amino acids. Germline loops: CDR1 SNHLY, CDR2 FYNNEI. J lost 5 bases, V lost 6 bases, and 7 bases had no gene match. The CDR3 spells CASRKTSGGGDTQYF. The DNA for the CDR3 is TGTGCCAGCAGGAAAACTAGCGGGGGTGGAGATACGCAGTATTTT. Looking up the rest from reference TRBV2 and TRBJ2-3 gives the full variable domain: EPEVTQTPSHQVTQMGQEVILRCVPISNHLYFYWYRQILGQKVEFLVSFYNNEISEKSEIFDDQFSVERPDGSNFTLKIRSTKLEDSAMYFCASRKTSGGGDTQYFGPGTRLTVL.

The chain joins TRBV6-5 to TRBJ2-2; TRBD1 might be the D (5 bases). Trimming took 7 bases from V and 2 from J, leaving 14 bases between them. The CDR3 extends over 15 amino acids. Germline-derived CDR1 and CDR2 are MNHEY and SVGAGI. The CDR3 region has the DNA TGTGCCAGCACGGCTGCCCAGGGAAACACCGGGGAGCTGTTTTTT. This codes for CASTAAQGNTGELFF.

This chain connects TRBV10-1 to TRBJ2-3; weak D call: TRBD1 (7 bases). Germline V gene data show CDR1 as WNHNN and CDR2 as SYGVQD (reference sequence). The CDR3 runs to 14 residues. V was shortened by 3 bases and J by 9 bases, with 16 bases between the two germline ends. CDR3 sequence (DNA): TGCGCCAGCAGTGAAGGAACAGGGGCGGGGACGCAGTATTTT. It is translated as CASSEGTGAGTQYF.

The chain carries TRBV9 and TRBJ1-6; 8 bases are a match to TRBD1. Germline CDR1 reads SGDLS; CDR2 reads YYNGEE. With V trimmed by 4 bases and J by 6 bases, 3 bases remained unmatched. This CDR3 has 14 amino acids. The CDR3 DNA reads TGTGCCAGCAGCCAAGGACAGGGTAATTCACCCCTCCACTTT. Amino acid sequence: CASSQGQGNSPLHF.